What follows are 22 T cell receptor beta chains derived from one specimen sequenced in a study of blood T cell repertoires in COVID-19. The method was immunoSEQ multiplex PCR; TCRdb's version includes in-frame clones alone and lacks a portion of them. The sample holds 200,000 to 300,000 clones, roughly nine tenths seen once. The specimen sequenced was peripheral blood. The receptors were gathered from a man aged 55 to 70 with acute or convalescent COVID-19.

This clone was counted a few times. V usage is TRBV2 and J usage is TRBJ2-1, with TRBD2 matching over 10 bases. Germline V gene sequence: CDR1 SNHLY, CDR2 FYNNEI. The CDR3 totals 17 residues. The V segment lost 2 bases and the J segment 7 bases; nucleotides outside the gene matches: 11. The CDR3 loop is CASSERVAGGRKNEQFF. Written as DNA, the CDR3 is TGTGCCAGCAGTGAAAGGGTAGCGGGAGGCAGGAAGAATGAGCAGTTCTTC.

The chain links TRBV7-9 to TRBJ2-5, with D perhaps matching TRBD2 (5 bases). CDR1 and CDR2 from the germline V gene are SEHNR and FQNEAQ (reference sequence). Trimming removed 5 bases from V and 5 bases from J, with 9 bases in between. This CDR3 has 12 residues. CDR3 bases: TGTGCCAGCAGCCCTAGCTTGGAGACCCAGTACTTC. Translating it yields CASSPSLETQYF.

This chain joins TRBV4-2 and TRBJ1-6; D is ambiguous. The CDR3 length is 12 residues. Germline CDR1 reads LGHNA; CDR2 reads YNFKEQ. The V end was cut by 4 bases, the J end by 7 bases, with 5 bases between. Here the CDR3 reads CASSPPNSPLHF. CDR3 sequence (DNA): TGTGCCAGCAGCCCCCCGAATTCACCCCTCCACTTT.

This clone was seen just once. The rearrangement links TRBV3-1 (or the pseudogene TRBV3-2) to TRBJ1-2; 7 bases line up with TRBD1. This CDR3 contains 13 residues. J gave up 6 bases and V 4 bases, and 5 bases lay outside the gene matches. The V gene's germline CDR1 is LGHDT and CDR2 YNNKEL (reference sequence). For the CDR3, the DNA is TGTGCCAGCAGCCTCGGGACAGCAAATGGCTACACCTTC. Protein sequence: CASSLGTANGYTF.

This clone was detected a few times. CDR3 nucleotides: TGTGCCACCAGAGAACGGCGGGAGGGCCTGAGTGAGCAGTTCTTC. This codes for CATRERREGLSEQFF. The rearrangement links TRBV15 to TRBJ2-1; 9 bases align to TRBD2. The CDR3 is made up of 15 amino acids. Germline V gene lookup returns CDR1 LNHNV and CDR2 YYDKDF (reference sequence). Germline trimming cut 6 bases from V and 9 bases from J; bases unmatched to any gene: 12.

The chain joins TRBV24-1 to TRBJ2-3, with D hard to call. Germline V gives CDR1 KGHDR, CDR2 SFDVKD. The CDR3 length is 16 residues. V lost 1 base and J 7 bases, leaving 17 bases between the germline ends. This CDR3 reads CATSDFVRGSPHTQYF. CDR3 DNA sequence: TGTGCCACCAGTGATTTTGTCCGCGGCAGCCCGCATACGCAGTATTTT.

This chain joins TRBV9 and TRBJ1-3, with a possible D match to TRBD1 (6 bases). The CDR3 consists of 21 residues. V was shortened by 3 bases and J by 0 bases, with 28 bases between the two germline ends. Germline V gives CDR1 SGDLS, CDR2 YYNGEE. The CDR3 coding sequence is TGTGCCAGCAGCGCTATAGGTATACAGGGTAGGGAACCGCTCTCTGGAAACACCATATATTTT. It codes for CASSAIGIQGREPLSGNTIYF.

V gene TRBV5-1 combines with J gene TRBJ2-7, with TRBD2 matching 8 bases. The CDR3 runs 14 residues. Germline assignment: CDR1 SGHRS and CDR2 YFSETQ. V shed 4 bases and J 5 bases; nucleotides not matched to a gene: 8. The CDR3 nucleotides read TGCGCCAGCAGCCAACGGGAGGGCGGCGACGAGCAGTACTTC. Protein product: CASSQREGGDEQYF.

The chain joins TRBV7-3 to TRBJ2-5; TRBD1 might be the D (6 bases). The germline V and J ends were trimmed by 6 bases and 0 bases, with 11 bases remaining between them. The CDR3 loop spans 14 amino acids. Germline loops: CDR1 SGHTA, CDR2 FQGTGA. The CDR3 DNA reads TGTGCCAGCAGTCCACAGGGTAACCAAGAGACCCAGTACTTC. This gives the protein CASSPQGNQETQYF.

The V gene is TRBV12-5, the J gene TRBJ1-5; tentative D call: TRBD1 (5 bases). Trimming cost V 2 bases and J 4 bases, with 15 bases left between them. From germline, CDR1 is LGHNT and CDR2 FRNRAP. This CDR3 has 16 residues. CDR3 in amino acids: CASGLSEVRGNQPQHF. DNA for the CDR3: TGTGCTAGTGGTTTGTCAGAGGTAAGGGGAAATCAGCCCCAGCATTTT.

This clone was found once. This sequence joins TRBV27 and TRBJ1-1, with a weak D call TRBD1 (5 bases). The V end was cut by 0 bases, the J end by 7 bases, with 15 bases between. The CDR3 totals 15 residues. CDR1 is MNHEY and CDR2 is SMNVEV in the germline V gene (reference sequence). The CDR3 DNA sequence: TGTGCCAGCAGTTTATCCCCGGGGGGGACTAATGAAGCTTTCTTT. This translates into CASSLSPGGTNEAFF.

A single count supports this clone. At one end the junction does not follow the germline gene, possibly because of a read error. The CDR3 sequence is CASSLAQGNTGELFF. In DNA form, the CDR3 reads TGTGCTAGCAGCTTAGCACAGGGGAACACCGGGGAGCTGTTTTTT. V is TRBV7-7 and J is TRBJ2-2; possibly TRBD1 for D (6 bases). Germline V gene sequence: CDR1 SSHAT, CDR2 FNYEAQ (reference sequence). The CDR3 runs to 15 residues.

The chain employs TRBV6-1 and TRBJ2-1; 9 nucleotides agree with TRBD1. The CDR3 is made up of 16 amino acids. CDR1 MNHNS and CDR2 SASEGT come from the germline V gene. Trimming removed 0 bases from V and 7 bases from J; junction bases left unmatched: 7. CDR3 bases: TGTGCCAGCAGTGAAGCGCTTCTGGGACAGGGAAATGAGCAGTTCTTC. It codes for CASSEALLGQGNEQFF.

V gene TRBV5-1 combines with J gene TRBJ2-2, with D maybe TRBD2 (5 bases). Germline-derived CDR1 and CDR2 are SGHRS and YFSETQ. The V end was cut by 6 bases, the J end by 2 bases, with 20 bases between. This CDR3 has 17 amino acids. The CDR3 nucleotides read TGCGCCAGCAATCGCGCATCAGCGGCCGCTAACACCGGGGAGCTGTTTTTT. This translates into CASNRASAAANTGELFF.

The chain carries TRBV6-1 and TRBJ2-5; D may be TRBD1 (6 bases). CDR1 and CDR2 (germline): MNHNS, SASEGT. V was pared by 3 bases and J by 2 bases, with 13 bases between. The CDR3 extends over 15 amino acids. The CDR3 sequence: CASSDAWGPQETQYF. CDR3 in DNA: TGTGCCAGCAGTGATGCCTGGGGGCCTCAAGAGACCCAGTACTTC.

The rearrangement joins TRBV11-2 to TRBJ2-7; 7 bases fit TRBD1. The V segment lost 0 bases and the J segment 5 bases; nucleotides outside the gene matches: 13. CDR1 and CDR2 (germline): SGHAT, FQNNGV. The CDR3 runs 17 residues. The CDR3 here is CASSLDFWDSNPHEQYF. CDR3 nucleotides: TGTGCCAGCAGCTTAGATTTCTGGGACAGCAATCCCCACGAGCAGTACTTC.

This chain connects TRBV11-3 to TRBJ2-4, with TRBD2 identical over 12 bases. This CDR3 has 15 residues. V shed 4 bases and J 4 bases; nucleotides not matched to a gene: 2. Germline V gives CDR1 SGHNT, CDR2 YENEEA. As DNA, the CDR3 is TGTGCCAGCAGCTCAGGACTAGCGGGAAAAAACATTCAGTACTTC. Encoded protein: CASSSGLAGKNIQYF.

The J gene is TRBJ2-1, the V gene TRBV11-3, with D possibly being TRBD1 (6 bases). This CDR3 is built from 12 residues. Trimming took off 4 bases at V and 10 bases at J, with 11 bases between the two ends. Germline lookup yields CDR1 SGHNT and CDR2 YENEEA. The CDR3: CASSSPTGEQFF. For the CDR3, the DNA is TGTGCCAGCAGCTCTCCGACAGGCGAGCAGTTCTTC.

The chain uses TRBV5-5 and TRBJ2-1; 8 bases are shared with TRBD1. The germline V gene encodes CDR1 SGHKS and CDR2 YYEKEE (reference sequence). V lost 4 bases, J lost 5 bases, and 8 bases stayed unmatched. This CDR3 contains 15 residues. CDR3 coding DNA: TGTGCCAGCAGCACCCGGACAGGGAATCACAATGAGCAGTTCTTC. It is translated as CASSTRTGNHNEQFF.

The gene calls are TRBV15 and TRBJ2-7; 11 nucleotides match TRBD2. Germline V CDR1 and CDR2: LNHNV, YYDKDF (reference sequence). The CDR3 is 16 residues long. The V segment lost 2 bases and the J segment 0 bases; nucleotides outside the gene matches: 3. The CDR3 DNA sequence: TGTGCCACCAGCAGACCTGGGACTAGCGGCTCCTACGAGCAGTACTTC. This codes for CATSRPGTSGSYEQYF.

The chain combines TRBV11-2 with TRBJ2-7, with TRBD2 matching 9 bases. The CDR3 totals 15 residues. Per germline, CDR1 SGHAT and CDR2 FQNNGV. V dropped 0 bases and J dropped 4; count of bases not matched to a gene: 4. Here the CDR3 reads CASSLEGTSMYEQYF. In DNA, the CDR3 is TGTGCCAGCAGCTTAGAAGGGACTAGCATGTACGAGCAGTACTTC.

The chain employs TRBV6-2 or TRBV6-3 and TRBJ2-4; TRBD2 is a possible D gene (6 bases). The germline gives CDR1 MNHEY, CDR2 SVGEGT. Trimming shortened V by 4 bases and J by 11 bases, and 12 bases separated the two germline ends. The CDR3 spans 12 residues. DNA for the CDR3: TGTGCCAGCAGTTGGAGTAGCGGTCTTCAGTACTTC. As protein: CASSWSSGLQYF.